The following is a T cell receptor beta chain sequence with its context. Its antigen is unidentified. Germline values: CDR1 SGHTA, CDR2 FQGNSA. The ends lost 5 bases at V and 8 bases at J; junction bases unmatched: 8. The CDR3 runs to 13 residues. This sample is drawn from a study of T cell responses to AZD1222 COVID-19 vaccine. Study outcomes and limitations: Clonal diversity was possibly underestimated, and white British individuals and females predominated among donors.

The method was immunoSEQ multiplex PCR; TCRdb's version includes in-frame clones alone and lacks a portion of them. The sample holds 95,000 to 150,000 clones, 80% to 95% seen once. Sequencing used peripheral blood, obtained 28 days after the second AZD1222 dose. The J gene is TRBJ1-1, the V gene TRBV7-2; 7 bases map to TRBD1. This clonotype was sampled from an adult who received the AZD1222 COVID-19 vaccine. The CDR3 DNA follows: TGTGCCAGCAGCCCCAGGGACAGCCCCGAAGCTTTCTTT. Encoded protein: CASSPRDSPEAFF.